The 30 T cell receptor beta chains presented below share a single source sample, sequenced in a study of blood T cell repertoires in COVID-19 (dated by TCRdb to 2018 to 2020). Library preparation was by the immunoSEQ multiplex PCR assay. Held by TCRdb, this immuneACCESS table contains in-frame sequences only and omits some clones. Under half of the omission traces to an unresolved V gene where checked; the cause of the rest is unknown. Across this sample there are fewer than 45,000 clones, with 85% to 90% seen only once. The ten most abundant clones make up 14% of the sample. Sequenced material: peripheral blood. The source is a human donor in a cohort sampled during active COVID-19.

V is TRBV4-2 and J is TRBJ1-4; 9 nucleotides line up with TRBD1. Germline-derived CDR1 and CDR2 are LGHNA and YNFKEQ. The J segment lost 3 bases and the V segment lost 2 bases, leaving 1 base of the junction unmatched. There are 15 residues in the CDR3. The CDR3: CASSQNRGPNEKLFF. CDR3 DNA: TGTGCCAGCAGCCAAAACAGGGGGCCTAATGAAAAACTGTTTTTT.

J is TRBJ2-3 and V is TRBV10-3, with 13 bases identical to TRBD2. The CDR3 spans 17 residues. V shed 8 bases, J shed 5 bases, and the junction held 13 bases outside the gene matches. CDR1 and CDR2 (germline): ENHRY, SYGVKD. The CDR3 region has the DNA TGTGCCATCGCACTAGGCTCCGGACTAGCGGGGGAAGATACGCAGTATTTT. It specifies CAIALGSGLAGEDTQYF.

The V and J genes are TRBV6-1 and TRBJ1-2; no clear D gene. The CDR3 spans 12 residues. The germline V and J ends were trimmed by 8 bases and 7 bases, with 14 bases remaining between them. Germline V lookup: CDR1 MNHNS, CDR2 SASEGT. CDR3 in DNA: TGTGCCAGCTCCGCAGGTTCGTCTGGCTACACCTTC. Translation: CASSAGSSGYTF.

This chain joins TRBV5-6 and TRBJ2-5; the D gene is possibly TRBD1 (6 bases). Germline V gene data show CDR1 as SGHDT and CDR2 as YYEEEE. The CDR3 consists of 15 residues. Trimming removed 2 bases from V and 2 bases from J, with 13 bases in between. The CDR3 DNA follows: TGTGCCAGCAGCTTCTGGGGACAAGAACAAGAGACCCAGTACTTC. This encodes CASSFWGQEQETQYF.

The rearrangement links TRBV7-8 to TRBJ2-7; no firm D call. From germline, CDR1 is SGHVS and CDR2 FQNEAQ. The CDR3 loop spans 12 amino acids. Trimming cost V 5 bases and J 4 bases, with 9 bases left between them. As DNA, the CDR3 is TGTGCCAGCAGCATCCCCAGATACGAGCAGTACTTC. This codes for CASSIPRYEQYF.

The J gene is TRBJ1-6, the V gene TRBV10-3, with D uncertain. V lost 5 bases, J lost 7 bases, and 12 bases lay in between. The CDR3 has 14 residues. Germline V gives CDR1 ENHRY, CDR2 SYGVKD. The CDR3 DNA reads TGTGCCATCAGTACGTCAGGCGACAATTCACCCCTCCACTTT. Its protein product is CAISTSGDNSPLHF.

In its sample, this clone was seen once. The V gene is TRBV6-5, the J gene TRBJ1-2, with 8 bases identical to TRBD1. CDR1 MNHEY and CDR2 SVGAGI come from the germline V gene. This CDR3 contains 15 residues. Unmatched junction bases numbered 10, after V lost 2 bases and J lost 8 bases. DNA of the CDR3: TGTGCCAGCAGTTACCTGGACAGGGCCGCCACCGGCTACACCTTC. This codes for CASSYLDRAATGYTF.

The gene calls are TRBV27 and TRBJ1-5; possible D gene TRBD1, 5 bases. The CDR3 consists of 15 residues. Trimming removed 2 bases from V and 4 bases from J, with 12 bases in between. From germline, CDR1 is MNHEY and CDR2 SMNVEV (reference sequence). CDR3 nucleotide sequence: TGTGCCAGCAGTTTAGGCAGGGTGGGGAATCAGCCCCAGCATTTT. It encodes CASSLGRVGNQPQHF.

This clone has just one count. V is TRBV5-1 and J is TRBJ2-3, with 8 positions matching TRBD2. CDR1 is SGHRS and CDR2 is YFSETQ in the germline V gene. V dropped 1 base and J dropped 2; count of bases not matched to a gene: 6. The CDR3 runs to 16 residues. CDR3 sequence (DNA): TGCGCCAGCAGCTTGTGGACGGGGGGGGCCACAGATACGCAGTATTTT. Protein product: CASSLWTGGATDTQYF.

V gene TRBV5-1 combines with J gene TRBJ2-2; no clear D gene. CDR3 length: 14 residues. Germline V gene lookup returns CDR1 SGHRS and CDR2 YFSETQ. V was clipped by 0 bases and J by 2 bases, with 5 bases between them. Here the CDR3 reads CASSLVPNTGELFF. In nucleotides, the CDR3 is TGCGCCAGCAGCTTGGTCCCTAACACCGGGGAGCTGTTTTTT.

V and J are TRBV7-2 and TRBJ1-4; the D is unclear. The CDR3 loop spans 15 amino acids. Germline V gives CDR1 SGHTA, CDR2 FQGNSA. Trimming removed 1 base at V and 7 bases at J, with 13 bases between. The CDR3 DNA reads as TGTGCCAGCAGCTTAGAGAGGGTGGTAGGTGAAAAACTGTTTTTT. The encoded protein is CASSLERVVGEKLFF.

V is TRBV10-3 and J is TRBJ2-7; D might be TRBD2 (5 bases). Germline-derived CDR1 and CDR2 are ENHRY and SYGVKD. The CDR3 runs 17 residues. Trimming removed 4 bases from V and 3 bases from J, with 22 bases in between. The CDR3 region is CAISVDNLTGFSYEQYF. The CDR3 nucleotides read TGTGCCATCAGTGTAGACAACTTAACGGGATTCAGCTACGAGCAGTACTTC.

The chain couples TRBV28 to TRBJ1-2; 9 nucleotides line up with TRBD1. The CDR3 runs 14 residues. Losses at the gene ends were 3 bases for V and 3 bases for J; bases not matched to a gene: 2. The germline V gene has CDR1 MDHEN and CDR2 SYDVKM. This CDR3 is CASSLDRGHYGYTF. The CDR3 nucleotides are TGTGCCAGCAGTTTGGACAGGGGCCACTATGGCTACACCTTC.

For the CDR3, the DNA is TGTGCCAGCAGCCCTGGATCGGGGTTGGAGTACTTC. It encodes CASSPGSGLEYF. The chain is built from TRBV9 and TRBJ2-4; D is perhaps TRBD2 (5 bases). CDR1 and CDR2 (germline): SGDLS, YYNGEE. V was pared by 4 bases and J by 14 bases, with 16 bases between. The CDR3 is 12 residues long.

The V call is TRBV3-1 (or the pseudogene TRBV3-2), the J call TRBJ2-7; D perhaps matches TRBD2 (5 bases). V was cut by 0 bases and J by 6 bases, with 9 bases left in between. In germline, CDR1 is LGHDT, CDR2 YNNKEL (reference sequence). The length of the CDR3 is 13 residues. The CDR3 nucleotides are TGTGCCAGCAGCCAAGACGCGGGTCGCGAGCAGTACTTC. It yields the protein CASSQDAGREQYF.

V usage is TRBV4-2 and J usage is TRBJ2-3; D is perhaps TRBD1 (7 bases). With 1 base removed from V and 2 bases from J, the gap between germline ends came to 16 bases. This CDR3 is built from 17 residues. From germline, CDR1 is LGHNA and CDR2 YNFKEQ. The CDR3 loop reads CASSQGGKGGFTDTQYF. The CDR3 DNA sequence: TGTGCCAGCAGCCAAGGCGGGAAAGGGGGCTTCACAGATACGCAGTATTTT.

The chain couples TRBV4-2 to TRBJ1-1; the D gene is possibly TRBD1 (5 bases). Trimming removed 0 bases from V and 6 bases from J, with 11 bases in between. Germline CDR1 reads LGHNA; CDR2 reads YNFKEQ. The CDR3 totals 14 residues. Written as DNA, the CDR3 is TGTGCCAGCAGCCAAGAGCCTCTACAGGCTGAAGCTTTCTTT. The encoded protein is CASSQEPLQAEAFF.

CDR3 in amino acids: CASSFAVGQLGSTEAFF. The CDR3 bases are TGTGCCAGCAGTTTCGCGGTCGGACAGTTGGGGAGCACTGAAGCTTTCTTT. The chain employs TRBV27 and TRBJ1-1, with D perhaps TRBD1 (6 bases). Germline V CDR1 and CDR2: MNHEY, SMNVEV (reference sequence). CDR3 size: 17 residues. Deletions cut 3 bases from V and 4 bases from J, with 21 bases between.

DNA of the CDR3: TGTGCCAGTAACAAAGGCGGCTTGAACACTGAAGCTTTCTTT. Protein product: CASNKGGLNTEAFF. The chain couples TRBV5-4 to TRBJ1-1; D ambiguous. This CDR3 has 14 amino acids. The V end was cut by 8 bases, the J end by 0 bases, with 14 bases between. The germline V gene has CDR1 SGHNT and CDR2 YYREEE (reference sequence).

The chain employs TRBV10-3 and TRBJ2-1; 7 bases match TRBD1. Germline CDR1 is ENHRY and CDR2 is SYGVKD. The J segment lost 0 bases and the V segment lost 6 bases, leaving 2 bases of the junction unmatched. CDR3 length: 14 amino acids. The CDR3 nucleotides read TGTGCCATCAGGGGGGACAGCTCCTACAATGAGCAGTTCTTC. This gives the protein CAIRGDSSYNEQFF.

This chain connects TRBV7-2 to TRBJ2-3, with a weak D call TRBD2 (5 bases). Germline values: CDR1 SGHTA, CDR2 FQGNSA. V lost 1 base and J lost 4, with 18 bases in between. CDR3 length equals 17 residues. The CDR3 bases are TGTGCCAGCAGCTTAGTCGGACTCGGTGGTGGCGCAGATACGCAGTATTTT. It translates to CASSLVGLGGGADTQYF. Filled out from reference TRBV7-2 and TRBJ2-3, the complete variable domain reads GAGVSQSPSNKVTEKGKDVELRCDPISGHTALYWYRQSLGQGLEFLIYFQGNSAPDKSGLPSDRFSAERTGGSVSTLTIQRTQQEDSAVYLCASSLVGLGGGADTQYFGPGTRLTVL.

The CDR3 bases are TGTGCCAGCAGTTACTTAGCGGGGGGGCATGACAATGAGCAGTTCTTC. Its protein is CASSYLAGGHDNEQFF. The chain uses TRBV6-5 and TRBJ2-1; 11 bases line up with TRBD2. CDR1 and CDR2 from the germline V gene are MNHEY and SVGAGI. The V segment lost 1 base and the J segment 5 bases; nucleotides outside the gene matches: 4. The CDR3 is made up of 16 amino acids.

CDR3 coding DNA: TGTGCCAGCAGTGAGGGGACACCTCACGTCTACGAGCAGTACTTC. Amino acids: CASSEGTPHVYEQYF. The V and J genes are TRBV3-1 (or the pseudogene TRBV3-2) and TRBJ2-7; TRBD1 might be the D (6 bases). The V gene lost 6 bases and the J gene lost 3 bases, with 18 bases spanning the gap. The CDR3 is 15 residues long. Germline V lookup: CDR1 LGHDT, CDR2 YNNKEL (reference sequence).

This clone was counted between two and nine times. V usage is TRBV7-2 and J usage is TRBJ2-5, with 10 bases aligning to TRBD2. The CDR3 spans 17 residues. CDR1 SGHTA and CDR2 FQGNSA come from the germline V gene. V shed 5 bases and J 2 bases; nucleotides not matched to a gene: 11. The CDR3 bases are TGTGCCAGCAGCCCGAGGGGTAGCGGGGGGACTCAAGAGACCCAGTACTTC. This translates into CASSPRGSGGTQETQYF. Combining the CDR3 with reference TRBV7-2 and TRBJ2-5 gives the whole variable domain GAGVSQSPSNKVTEKGKDVELRCDPISGHTALYWYRQSLGQGLEFLIYFQGNSAPDKSGLPSDRFSAERTGGSVSTLTIQRTQQEDSAVYLCASSPRGSGGTQETQYFGPGTRLLVL.

The chain uses TRBV5-6 and TRBJ1-6; perhaps TRBD1 as D (5 bases). CDR3 length equals 14 residues. Trimming removed 3 bases from V and 13 bases from J, with 17 bases in between. The germline V gene encodes CDR1 SGHDT and CDR2 YYEEEE. CDR3 region: CASSWGGEGIPLHF. CDR3 coding DNA: TGTGCCAGCAGCTGGGGGGGTGAGGGGATCCCCCTCCACTTT.

The rearrangement uses TRBV5-6 and TRBJ1-1; 7 bases line up with TRBD1. The germline gives CDR1 SGHDT, CDR2 YYEEEE. CDR3 length equals 18 residues. Trimming at V came to 4 bases and at J to 4 bases, leaving 19 bases not matched to a gene. The CDR3 here is CASSTFDRVVLAGTEAFF. The CDR3 bases are TGTGCCAGCAGCACCTTCGACAGGGTAGTTTTGGCGGGCACTGAAGCTTTCTTT.

The chain is built from TRBV3-1 (or the pseudogene TRBV3-2) and TRBJ1-3; D ambiguous. The CDR3 runs to 16 residues. CDR1 LGHDT and CDR2 YNNKEL come from the germline V gene (reference sequence). V lost 1 base, J lost 0 bases, and 10 bases lay in between. In DNA, the CDR3 is TGTGCCAGCAGCCAAGCCCTACTTAGCTCTGGAAACACCATATATTTT. It is translated as CASSQALLSSGNTIYF.

V is TRBV27 and J is TRBJ1-2; a weak D match, TRBD1 (5 bases). CDR1 is MNHEY, CDR2 SMNVEV, per germline (reference sequence). The CDR3 contains 15 residues. V was shortened by 5 bases and J by 0 bases, with 13 bases between the two germline ends. In DNA, the CDR3 is TGTGCCAGCAGTATGCGGGACTCCCCTAACTATGGCTACACCTTC. This codes for CASSMRDSPNYGYTF.

The chain recombines TRBV5-1 with TRBJ1-2; 7 bases are shared with TRBD1. The CDR3 spans 14 residues. Trimming took 2 bases from V and 6 from J; bases not matched to a gene: 7. Looked up from germline, CDR1 is SGHRS and CDR2 is YFSETQ. CDR3 sequence: CASSFFRGGHGYTF. Here the CDR3 DNA reads TGCGCCAGCAGCTTTTTTAGAGGGGGCCATGGCTACACCTTC.

J is TRBJ2-1 and V is TRBV4-3; 8 bases align to TRBD2. This CDR3 has 15 residues. The V and J ends lost 1 base and 7 bases, in that order; junction bases with no gene match: 6. Per the germline V gene, CDR1 is LGHNA and CDR2 is YSLEER. CDR3 sequence (DNA): TGCGCCAGCAGCCAAGTTTGGTCGGGGGGGAATGAGCAGTTCTTC. Amino acids: CASSQVWSGGNEQFF.